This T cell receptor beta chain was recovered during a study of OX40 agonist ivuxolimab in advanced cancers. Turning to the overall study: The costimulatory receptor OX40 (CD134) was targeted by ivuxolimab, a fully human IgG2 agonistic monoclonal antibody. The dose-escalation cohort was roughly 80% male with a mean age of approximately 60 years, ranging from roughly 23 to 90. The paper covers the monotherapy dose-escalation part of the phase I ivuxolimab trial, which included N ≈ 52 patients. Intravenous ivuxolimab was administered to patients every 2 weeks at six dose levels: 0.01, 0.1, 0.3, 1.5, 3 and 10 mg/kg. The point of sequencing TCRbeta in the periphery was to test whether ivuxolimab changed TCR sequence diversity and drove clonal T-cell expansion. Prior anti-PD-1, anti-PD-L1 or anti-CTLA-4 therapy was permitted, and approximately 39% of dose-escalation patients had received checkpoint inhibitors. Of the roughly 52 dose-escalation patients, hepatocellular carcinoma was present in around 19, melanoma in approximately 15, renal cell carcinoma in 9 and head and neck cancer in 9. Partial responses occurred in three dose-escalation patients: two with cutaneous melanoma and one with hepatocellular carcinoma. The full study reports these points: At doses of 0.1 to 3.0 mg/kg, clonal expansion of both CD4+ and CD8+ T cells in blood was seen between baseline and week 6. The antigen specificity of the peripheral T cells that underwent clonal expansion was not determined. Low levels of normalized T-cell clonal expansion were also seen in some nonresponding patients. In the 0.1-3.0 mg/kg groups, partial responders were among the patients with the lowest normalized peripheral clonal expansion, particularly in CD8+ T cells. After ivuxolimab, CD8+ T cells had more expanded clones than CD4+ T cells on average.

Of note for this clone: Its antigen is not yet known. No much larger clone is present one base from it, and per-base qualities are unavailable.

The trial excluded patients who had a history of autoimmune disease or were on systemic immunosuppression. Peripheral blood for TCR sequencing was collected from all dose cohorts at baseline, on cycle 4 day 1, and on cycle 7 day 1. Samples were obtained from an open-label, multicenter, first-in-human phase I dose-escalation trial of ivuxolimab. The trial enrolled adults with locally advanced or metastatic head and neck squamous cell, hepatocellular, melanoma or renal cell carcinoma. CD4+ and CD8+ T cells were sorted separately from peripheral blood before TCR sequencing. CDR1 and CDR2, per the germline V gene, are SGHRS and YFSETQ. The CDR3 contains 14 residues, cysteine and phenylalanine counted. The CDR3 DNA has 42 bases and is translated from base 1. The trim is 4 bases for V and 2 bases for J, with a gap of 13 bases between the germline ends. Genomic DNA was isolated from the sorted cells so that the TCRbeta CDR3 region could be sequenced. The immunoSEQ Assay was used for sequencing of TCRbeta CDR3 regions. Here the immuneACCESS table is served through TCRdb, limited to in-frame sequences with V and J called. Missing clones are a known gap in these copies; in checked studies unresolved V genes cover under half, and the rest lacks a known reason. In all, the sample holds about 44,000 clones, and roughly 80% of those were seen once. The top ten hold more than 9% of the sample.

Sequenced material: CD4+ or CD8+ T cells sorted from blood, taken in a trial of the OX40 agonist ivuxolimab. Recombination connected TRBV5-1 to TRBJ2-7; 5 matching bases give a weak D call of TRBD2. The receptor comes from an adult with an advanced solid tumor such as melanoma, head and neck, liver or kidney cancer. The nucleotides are TGCGCCAGCAGCCCGGAGGCCGGAACCTACGAGCAGTACTTC. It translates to CASSPEAGTYEQYF.